Each of the 12 T cell receptor beta chains below was sequenced from the same sample in a study of shared T cell receptors in the human thymus. Assay: immunoSEQ multiplex PCR; the TCRdb copy retains only in-frame clones and omits some. The sample lists a few hundred thousand clones, approximately 95% occurring once. Specimen: thymocytes. The origin of the receptors is a human donor.

The V call is TRBV28, the J call TRBJ2-7; tentatively, D is TRBD1 or TRBD2 (5 bases each). The V gene lost 9 bases and the J gene lost 2 bases, with 14 bases spanning the gap. The CDR3 is 13 residues long. The germline CDR1 and CDR2 sequences are MDHEN and SYDVKM. CDR3 in DNA: TGTGCCAGTAGGGACCTCTGGACCTACGAGCAGTACTTC. It specifies CASRDLWTYEQYF.

This chain connects TRBV28 to TRBJ1-5; possibly TRBD1 for D (5 bases). Germline lookup yields CDR1 MDHEN and CDR2 SYDVKM. CDR3 length: 14 residues. V was clipped by 3 bases and J by 2 bases, with 8 bases between them. The CDR3 here is CASSFLGGNQPQHF. Here the CDR3 DNA reads TGTGCCAGCAGTTTTTTGGGGGGCAATCAGCCCCAGCATTTT.

The V and J genes are TRBV5-5 and TRBJ1-2, with a possible D match to TRBD1 (5 bases). The CDR3 is made up of 15 amino acids. Germline CDR1 and CDR2: SGHKS and YYEKEE (reference sequence). V lost 4 bases, J lost 6 bases, and 19 bases lay in between. The CDR3 loop reads CASSVDPGTGNGYTF. The CDR3 DNA sequence: TGTGCCAGCAGCGTCGACCCCGGGACGGGCAATGGCTACACCTTC.

The chain is built from TRBV19 and TRBJ2-7; unclear D gene. V shed 3 bases and J shed 4 bases, with 16 bases lying between them. CDR3 length: 15 residues. Germline V lookup: CDR1 LNHDA, CDR2 SQIVND (reference sequence). The CDR3 spells CASSIQIGITYEQYF. The CDR3 DNA reads as TGTGCCAGTAGTATTCAAATCGGCATAACTTACGAGCAGTACTTC.

The rearrangement joins TRBV5-1 to TRBJ1-3; no clear D gene. V dropped 5 bases and J dropped 2 bases, with 20 bases sitting between them. There are 17 residues in the CDR3. Germline assignment: CDR1 SGHRS and CDR2 YFSETQ. This CDR3 is CASSPRPRGYTGNTIYF. CDR3 bases: TGCGCCAGCAGTCCTCGCCCGCGAGGTTATACTGGAAACACCATATATTTT.

V usage is TRBV11-3 and J usage is TRBJ2-3, with unresolved D. Germline-derived CDR1 and CDR2 are SGHNT and YENEEA. CDR3 length equals 17 residues. Trimming removed 5 bases from V and 3 bases from J, with 21 bases in between. CDR3 amino acids: CASSPKPGKVPTDTQYF. For the CDR3, the DNA is TGTGCCAGCAGCCCGAAGCCAGGAAAAGTTCCTACAGATACGCAGTATTTT.

The chain is built from TRBV7-3 and TRBJ2-1; D remains ambiguous. There are 16 residues in the CDR3. V was shortened by 5 bases and J by 5 bases, with 19 bases between the two germline ends. Germline V gives CDR1 SGHTA, CDR2 FQGTGA. CDR3 coding DNA: TGTGCCAGCAGCCCCCTTACAAGGAACCCCAACAATGAGCAGTTCTTC. This sequence encodes CASSPLTRNPNNEQFF. Together with reference TRBV7-3 and TRBJ2-1, the CDR3 gives the full variable domain: GAGVSQTPSNKVTEKGKYVELRCDPISGHTALYWYRQSLGQGPEFLIYFQGTGAADDSGLPNDRFFAVRPEGSVSTLKIQRTERGDSAVYLCASSPLTRNPNNEQFFGPGTRLTVL.

This rearrangement joins TRBV4-1 to TRBJ1-1, with D unresolved. V was shortened by 3 bases and J by 0 bases, with 11 bases between the two germline ends. The germline CDR1 and CDR2 sequences are MGHRA and YSYEKL. The CDR3 runs to 15 residues. CDR3 sequence (DNA): TGCGCCAGCAGCCAGGGTAAGATCCTGAACACTGAAGCTTTCTTT. Translated, it gives CASSQGKILNTEAFF.

The chain combines TRBV2 with TRBJ2-5; perhaps TRBD1 as D (6 bases). In germline, CDR1 is SNHLY, CDR2 FYNNEI. V dropped 3 bases and J dropped 0 bases, with 17 bases sitting between them. CDR3 length equals 17 residues. The CDR3 nucleotides read TGTGCCAGCAGTGACAAAAGGAGGAACAGGGACCAAGAGACCCAGTACTTC. This encodes CASSDKRRNRDQETQYF.

The rearrangement links TRBV7-9 to TRBJ2-7, with D possibly called TRBD1 or TRBD2 (5 bases each). Trimming took 5 bases from V and 2 from J, leaving 16 bases between them. The CDR3 is made up of 15 amino acids. The germline V gene has CDR1 SEHNR and CDR2 FQNEAQ (reference sequence). The CDR3 region is CASSEGDGRPYEQYF. CDR3 coding DNA: TGTGCCAGCAGCGAAGGGGACGGACGACCCTACGAGCAGTACTTC.

J is TRBJ2-7 and V is TRBV20-1, with D uncertain. V was cut by 4 bases and J by 1 base, with 2 bases left in between. Germline CDR1 and CDR2: DFQATT and SNEGSKA (reference sequence). The CDR3 is 10 amino acids. This CDR3 reads CSAKSYEQYF. In DNA, the CDR3 is TGCAGTGCTAAGTCCTACGAGCAGTACTTC.

The rearrangement joins TRBV18 to TRBJ2-7, with D perhaps being TRBD1 or TRBD2 (6 bases each). The V end was cut by 3 bases, the J end by 3 bases, with 15 bases between. Per the germline V gene, CDR1 is KGHSH and CDR2 is LQKENI. This CDR3 has 15 residues. CDR3 protein: CASSPPRGDLYEQYF. The CDR3 DNA follows: TGTGCCAGCTCACCCCCGAGGGGGGACCTCTACGAGCAGTACTTC.